Below are 2 T cell receptor beta chains sequenced from a single sample in a study of T-cell reconstitution after alpha-beta-depleted transplantation in children. Library preparation (for TCRbeta) was performed with unique molecular identifiers. TCRdb reanalysed the PCR reads using MiXCR and keeps one entry per CDR3 protein. Of 600,000 to 700,000 distinct CDR3 sequences in the sample, approximately 16% are singletons; the top ten hold approximately 1%. The sample was PBMCs from the stem cell graft donor, taken from the stem cell graft. All receptors derive from a human donor who donated a stem cell graft to a child with acute myeloid leukemia.

The table lists this clonotype with many counts. This chain connects TRBV7-6 to TRBJ2-7; TRBD2 might be the D (6 bases). Germline V CDR1 and CDR2: SGHVS, FNYEAQ. The V gene lost 3 bases and the J gene lost 3 bases, with 9 bases spanning the gap. The CDR3 spans 13 residues. The CDR3: CASSLEGLYEQYF. The CDR3 region has the DNA TGTGCCAGCAGCTTGGAGGGGCTCTACGAGCAGTACTTC.

As to this clonotype: It may be a read error: a sequence one base away is much more abundant. The chain recombines TRBV12-3 or TRBV12-4 with TRBJ1-1; 11 nucleotides agree with TRBD1. This CDR3 contains 15 residues. The CDR3 loop is CATSLARTGGAEAFF. The CDR3 DNA sequence: TGTGCCACCAGTTTAGCGCGGACAGGGGGCGCTGAAGCTTTCTTT.